The clone carrying this T cell receptor beta chain was observed a handful of times. Measured with immunoSEQ multiplex PCR; TCRdb has only the in-frame clones, and not every one. Seen here are tens of thousands of clones, roughly 80% observed once, and the top ten hold around a fifth. The sample belongs to a study of OX40 agonist ivuxolimab in advanced cancers. In germline, CDR1 is SEHNR, CDR2 FQNEAQ (reference sequence). V was trimmed by 5 bases and J by 5 bases, leaving 9 bases between them. There are 13 residues in the CDR3. This receptor was taken from an adult with an advanced solid tumor such as melanoma, head and neck, liver or kidney cancer. The J gene is TRBJ2-2, the V gene TRBV7-9; no clear D. The source material was CD4+ or CD8+ T cells sorted from blood, sampled in a trial of the OX40 agonist ivuxolimab. CDR3: CASSRPGTGELFF. The CDR3 DNA follows: TGTGCCAGCAGCCGCCCTGGGACCGGGGAGCTGTTTTTT. The full variable domain, its missing parts supplied by reference TRBV7-9 and TRBJ2-2, is DTGVSQNPRHKITKRGQNVTFRCDPISEHNRLYWYRQTLGQGPEFLTYFQNEAQLEKSRLLSDRFSAERPKGSFSTLEIQRTEQGDSAMYLCASSRPGTGELFFGEGSRLTVL.